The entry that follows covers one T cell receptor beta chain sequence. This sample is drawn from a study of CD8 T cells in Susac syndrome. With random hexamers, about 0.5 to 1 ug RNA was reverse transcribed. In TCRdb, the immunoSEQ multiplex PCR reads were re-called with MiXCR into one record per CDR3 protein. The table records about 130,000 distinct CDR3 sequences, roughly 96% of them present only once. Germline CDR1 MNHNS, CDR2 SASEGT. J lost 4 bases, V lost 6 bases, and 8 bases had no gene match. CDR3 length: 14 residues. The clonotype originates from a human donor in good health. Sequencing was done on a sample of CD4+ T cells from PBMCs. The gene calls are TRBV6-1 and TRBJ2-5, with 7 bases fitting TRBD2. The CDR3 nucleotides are TGTGCCAGCAGAGAGCTAGCGGAGGGAGAGACCCAGTACTTC. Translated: CASRELAEGETQYF.